This TCR beta chain came from a study of cytomegalovirus exposure and HLA in healthy donors. The sample holds a few counts of this clone. Libraries were prepared by immunoSEQ multiplex PCR; TCRdb keeps only in-frame clonotypes and omits some of them. The top ten clones hold approximately 2% of a sample with 150,000 or so clones, about 86% of them seen once. This CDR3 is built from 15 residues. This clonotype was obtained from a human donor in good health. The rearrangement uses TRBV21-1 and TRBJ1-2; TRBD1, the table's D call, lacks a check against the DNA. TRBV21-1 is labeled a pseudogene. Material: PBMCs. CDR3 sequence (DNA): TGTGCCGGAGGACAGAGCGGCCCTTTGAACTATGGCTACACCTTC. Protein sequence: CAGGQSGPLNYGYTF.